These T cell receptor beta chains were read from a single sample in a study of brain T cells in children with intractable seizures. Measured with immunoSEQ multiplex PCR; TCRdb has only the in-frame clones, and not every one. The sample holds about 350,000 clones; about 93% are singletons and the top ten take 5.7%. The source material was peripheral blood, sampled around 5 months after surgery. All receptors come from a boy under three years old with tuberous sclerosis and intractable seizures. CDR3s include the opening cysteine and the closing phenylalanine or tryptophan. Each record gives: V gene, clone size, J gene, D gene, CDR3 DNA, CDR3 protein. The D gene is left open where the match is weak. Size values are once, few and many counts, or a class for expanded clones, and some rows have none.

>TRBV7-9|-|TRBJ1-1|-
TGTGCCAGCGGACCAGTCATGAACACTGAAGCTTTCTTT
CASGPVMNTEAFF
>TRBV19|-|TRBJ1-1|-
TGTGCCAGTAGTATCAAGTGGAACACTGAAGCTTTCTTT
CASSIKWNTEAFF
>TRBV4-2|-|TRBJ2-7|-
TGTGCCAGCAGCCAAGGAGGGACTCTGGGGCCCTACGAGCAGTACTTC
CASSQGGTLGPYEQYF
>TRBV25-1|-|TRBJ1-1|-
TGTGCCAGCAGTGAACGCAGGGGGAACACTGAAGCTTTCTTT
CASSERRGNTEAFF
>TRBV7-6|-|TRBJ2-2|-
TGTGCCAGCAGCTTAACGTATCCGGGACTTGCCGGGGAGCTGTTTTTT
CASSLTYPGLAGELFF
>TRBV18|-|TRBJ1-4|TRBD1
TGTGCCAGCTCCAAGTGGCAGGGGGGTGAAAAACTGTTTTTT
CASSKWQGGEKLFF
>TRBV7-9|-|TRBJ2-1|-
TGTGCCAGCAGCAATTTGTGGGACGGGGAGCAGTTCTTC
CASSNLWDGEQFF
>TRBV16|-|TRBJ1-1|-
TGTGCCAGCAGCCCCAACTCGGTCTACACTGAAGCTTTCTTT
CASSPNSVYTEAFF
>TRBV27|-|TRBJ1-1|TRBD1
TGTGCCAGCAGTTCGACAGGGCTCACTGAAGCTTTCTTT
CASSSTGLTEAFF
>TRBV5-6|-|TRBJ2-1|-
TGTGCCAGCAGCTTGGGTGGGAATGAGCAGTTCTTC
CASSLGGNEQFF
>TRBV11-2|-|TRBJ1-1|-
TGTGCCAGCAGCTTTCTACGGTACACTGAAGCTTTCTTT
CASSFLRYTEAFF
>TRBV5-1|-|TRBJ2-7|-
TGCGCCAGCAGCTTGGGCTTTCTCGAGCAGTACTTC
CASSLGFLEQYF
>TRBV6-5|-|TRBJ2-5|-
TGTGCCAGCAGTTACTCAAATGGTGCAGAGACCCAGTACTTC
CASSYSNGAETQYF
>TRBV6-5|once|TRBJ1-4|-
TGTGCCAGCAGCCAGGACCTTCCGGGAAATGAAAAACTGTTTTTT
CASSQDLPGNEKLFF
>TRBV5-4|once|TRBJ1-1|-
TGTGCCAGCAGCTCTATGAGGACTGAAGCTTTCTTT
CASSSMRTEAFF
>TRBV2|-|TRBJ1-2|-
TGTGCCAGCAGGGACCACAGGGTTTTTGAGGGCTACACCTTC
CASRDHRVFEGYTF
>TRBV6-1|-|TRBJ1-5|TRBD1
TGTGCCAGCAGTGAAGGGGCAGGGGGTAAAGAGCCCCAGCATTTT
CASSEGAGGKEPQHF
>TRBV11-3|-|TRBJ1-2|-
TGTGCCAGCAGCCCGGACGGTTATGGCTACACCTTC
CASSPDGYGYTF
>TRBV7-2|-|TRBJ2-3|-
TGTGCCAGCAGCTTAGAGTTCCCGGCGGGGTTCGCAGATACGCAGTATTTT
CASSLEFPAGFADTQYF
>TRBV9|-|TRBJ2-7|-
TGTGCCAGCAGCGATGGATTCGGGGCCTACGAGCAGTACTTC
CASSDGFGAYEQYF
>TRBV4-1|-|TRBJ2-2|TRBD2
TGCGCCAGCAGCCAAGTCTTCCTAGCGGGGGGTCTCGGGGAGCTGTTTTTT
CASSQVFLAGGLGELFF
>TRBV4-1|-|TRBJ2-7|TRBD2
TGCGCCAGCAGCCGCGAGACTAGCGGGAGACCCTACGAGCAGTACTTC
CASSRETSGRPYEQYF